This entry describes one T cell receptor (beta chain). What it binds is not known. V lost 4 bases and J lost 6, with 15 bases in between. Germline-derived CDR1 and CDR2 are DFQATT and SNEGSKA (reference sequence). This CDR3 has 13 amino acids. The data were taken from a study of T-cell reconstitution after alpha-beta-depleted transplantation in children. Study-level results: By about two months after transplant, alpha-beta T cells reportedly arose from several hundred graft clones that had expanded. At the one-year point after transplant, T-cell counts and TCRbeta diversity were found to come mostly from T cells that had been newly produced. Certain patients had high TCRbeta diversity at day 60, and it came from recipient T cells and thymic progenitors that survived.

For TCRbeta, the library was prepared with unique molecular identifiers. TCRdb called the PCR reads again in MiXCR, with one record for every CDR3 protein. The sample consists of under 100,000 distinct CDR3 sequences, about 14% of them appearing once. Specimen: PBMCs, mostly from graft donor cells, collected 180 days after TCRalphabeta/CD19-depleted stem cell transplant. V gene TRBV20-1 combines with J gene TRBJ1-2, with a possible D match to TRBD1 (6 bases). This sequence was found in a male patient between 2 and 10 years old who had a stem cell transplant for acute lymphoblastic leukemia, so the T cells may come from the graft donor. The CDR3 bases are TGCAGTGCTAACGTACAGGGAATTCATGGCTACACCTTC. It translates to CSANVQGIHGYTF.